This TCR beta chain was identified during a study of T cells in women clearing cervical HPV infection. Study in general: For cases, blood was sampled a median around 140 days after lesion detection, interquartile range roughly 80 to 200 days.

CDR1 SGHKS and CDR2 YYEKEE come from the germline V gene (reference sequence). The CDR3 runs 15 residues. Sequencing was performed with immunoSEQ multiplex PCR; in TCRdb, only in-frame clones are kept and a portion is missing. The sample yields about 36,000 clones, of which the top ten take up less than 2%. On this clone: The DNA ends 3 residues before the CDR3 does, and the rest of the CDR3 is filled in from the germline J gene.

The sequence derives from a woman between 18 and 75 years old with a cervical HPV16 infection that either progressed to CIN3+ or cleared (not recorded which). This chain connects TRBV5-5 to TRBJ1-2, with 9 nucleotides matching TRBD1. The sample consisted of blood buffy coat. Partial CDR3 DNA: TGTGCCAGCAGCTTGACTGCCCCGGGACAGGGTGAA. Protein product: CASSLTAPGQGE. The complete CDR3 sequence is CASSLTAPGQGEYTF. Variable domain in full (rest from reference TRBV5-5 and TRBJ1-2): DAGVTQSPTHLIKTRGQQVTLRCSPISGHKSVSWYQQVLGQGPQFIFQYYEKEERGRGNFPDRFSARQFPNYSSELNVNALLLGDSALYLCASSLTAPGQGEYTFGSGTRLTVV.